The 15 T cell receptor beta chains given below trace back to one sample, sequenced in a study of neurological immune-mediated disorders. TCRdb reanalysed the 5' RACE reads using MiXCR and keeps one entry per CDR3 protein. Among 17,000 or so distinct CDR3 sequences listed, around a quarter were seen once. The sequencing sample was made of PBMCs. Every receptor here comes from a man aged 45-65 years with HTLV-1-associated myelopathy (HAM/TSP).

With regard to this clonotype: A much larger clone differs by one base, so this may be a read error. The rearrangement uses TRBV11-3 and TRBJ1-1, with D possibly being TRBD1 (5 bases). CDR3 length: 15 residues. Trimming removed 4 bases at V and 5 bases at J, with 17 bases between. The germline CDR1 and CDR2 sequences are SGHNT and YENEEA. CDR3 nucleotides: TGTGCCAGCAGCTCGGGAGGGTCAGGGAAAACTGAAGCTTTCTTT. It specifies CASSSGGSGKTEAFF. Full variable domain (missing parts from reference TRBV11-3 and TRBJ1-1): EAGVVQSPRYKIIEKKQPVAFWCNPISGHNTLYWYLQNLGQGPELLIRYENEEAVDDSQLPKDRFSAERLKGVDSTLKIQPAELGDSAVYLCASSSGGSGKTEAFFGQGTRLTVV.

This chain connects TRBV7-6 to TRBJ2-5; D uncertain. V was shortened by 0 bases and J by 4 bases, with 18 bases between the two germline ends. CDR3 length equals 17 residues. Germline-derived CDR1 and CDR2 are SGHVS and FNYEAQ. DNA of the CDR3: TGTGCCAGCAGCTTAGCTGTCTATCAAGAAAGACGAGAGACCCAGTACTTC. Its translation is CASSLAVYQERRETQYF.

This clonotype was seen just once. This rearrangement joins TRBV29-1 to TRBJ1-1; TRBD1 matches 9 bases. The CDR3 has 13 amino acids. Trimming took 7 bases from V and 6 from J; bases not matched to a gene: 9. CDR1 and CDR2 (germline): SQVTM, ANQGSEA. The CDR3, as DNA: TGCAGCGCCTCCGGGACAGGGTCCCCTGAAGCTTTCTTT. It yields the protein CSASGTGSPEAFF. Complete variable domain (other parts from reference TRBV29-1 and TRBJ1-1): SAVISQKPSRDICQRGTSLTIQCQVDSQVTMMFWYRQQPGQSLTLIATANQGSEATYESGFVIDKFPISRPNLTFSTLTVSNMSPEDSSIYLCSASGTGSPEAFFGQGTRLTVV.

By share, this clonotype ranks as medium-sized. This rearrangement joins TRBV18 to TRBJ2-3, with TRBD1 matching over 7 bases. The trim removed 3 bases at V and 1 base at J, leaving 4 bases unmatched. The CDR3 has 15 residues. Looked up from germline, CDR1 is KGHSH and CDR2 is LQKENI. CDR3 bases: TGTGCCAGCTCACCTGACAGGGCGGGCACAGATACGCAGTATTTT. Protein sequence: CASSPDRAGTDTQYF. The full variable domain, its missing parts supplied by reference TRBV18 and TRBJ2-3, is NAGVMQNPRHLVRRRGQEARLRCSPMKGHSHVYWYRQLPEEGLKFMVYLQKENIIDESGMPKERFSAEFPKEGPSILRIQQVVRGDSAAYFCASSPDRAGTDTQYFGPGTRLTVL.

This clonotype was counted many times. This chain links TRBV30 with TRBJ1-1; tentative D call: TRBD1 (6 bases). The germline gives CDR1 GTSNPN, CDR2 SVGIG (reference sequence). This CDR3 has 14 residues. V shed 4 bases and J shed 4 bases, with 16 bases lying between them. The DNA for the CDR3 is TGTGCCTGGACCCCCCCGGCGGACAGCACTGAAGCTTTCTTT. Its protein is CAWTPPADSTEAFF.

This clonotype has a handful of counts. The chain couples TRBV5-1 to TRBJ1-6; no clear D gene. The V gene lost 4 bases and the J gene lost 7 bases, with 15 bases spanning the gap. The V gene's germline CDR1 is SGHRS and CDR2 YFSETQ. This CDR3 region has 15 residues. In DNA form, the CDR3 reads TGCGCCAGCAGCCCACGGGAGATGGGGAATTCACCCCTCCACTTT. Its translation is CASSPREMGNSPLHF.

This clonotype has ten or more counts. The genes are TRBV20-1 and TRBJ2-3, with D uncertain. Per the germline V gene, CDR1 is DFQATT and CDR2 is SNEGSKA (reference sequence). This CDR3 has 15 residues. Trimming removed 3 bases at V and 4 bases at J, with 17 bases between. The chain's CDR3 is CSASIGRRVADTQYF. The DNA of the CDR3 is TGCAGTGCTAGTATAGGACGACGGGTCGCAGATACGCAGTATTTT.

This clonotype was observed a few times. The chain employs TRBV5-1 and TRBJ2-7; 7 positions agree with TRBD1. Germline trimming cut 4 bases from V and 0 bases from J; bases unmatched to any gene: 4. Germline values: CDR1 SGHRS, CDR2 YFSETQ. The CDR3 has 14 residues. The CDR3 protein is CASSATGSSYEQYF. Here the CDR3 DNA reads TGCGCCAGCAGCGCGACAGGGAGCTCCTACGAGCAGTACTTC.

This clonotype appeared a few times. V and J are TRBV7-6 and TRBJ2-4; 10 nucleotides match TRBD1. Germline V gene sequence: CDR1 SGHVS, CDR2 FNYEAQ. The CDR3 has 16 residues. J gave up 2 bases and V 5 bases, and 6 bases lay outside the gene matches. In nucleotides, the CDR3 is TGTGCCAGCAGCCTTGGACAGGGGGGACCCAAAAACATTCAGTACTTC. Amino acids: CASSLGQGGPKNIQYF.

The chain couples TRBV5-1 to TRBJ2-7, with TRBD1 matching over 7 bases. With V trimmed by 3 bases and J by 3 bases, 9 bases remained unmatched. The germline V gene encodes CDR1 SGHRS and CDR2 YFSETQ. The CDR3 sequence is 15 residues long. The CDR3 reads CASSSLQGVYYEQYF. The CDR3, as DNA: TGCGCCAGCAGCTCCCTGCAGGGGGTCTACTACGAGCAGTACTTC.

A remark on this clonotype: One end of the junction is discordant with germline, which a read error may explain. The rearrangement uses TRBV6-5 and TRBJ2-3, with TRBD1 as a possible D gene (5 bases). The CDR3 has 14 residues. The V gene's germline CDR1 is MNHEY and CDR2 SVGAGI. The CDR3 region is CANSLGVGTDTQYF. The CDR3 bases are TGTGCCAACAGTTTAGGGGTGGGCACAGATACGCAGTATTTT.

The CDR3 reads CSARLGGQGNSPLHF. CDR3 in DNA: TGCAGTGCTAGATTAGGGGGACAGGGGAATTCACCCCTCCACTTT. The chain uses TRBV20-1 and TRBJ1-6; 10 bases line up with TRBD1. This CDR3 comprises 15 residues. V was pared by 2 bases and J by 7 bases, with 5 bases of the junction left unmatched. Germline V gene lookup returns CDR1 DFQATT and CDR2 SNEGSKA (reference sequence).

This clonotype was detected many times. The chain links TRBV6-5 to TRBJ2-2; the D is unclear. This CDR3 region has 12 residues. The germline V and J ends were trimmed by 8 bases and 4 bases, with 8 bases remaining between them. Germline values: CDR1 MNHEY, CDR2 SVGAGI. This CDR3 is CASALITGELFF. The CDR3 DNA sequence: TGTGCCAGCGCCCTCATCACCGGGGAGCTGTTTTTT.

The V call is TRBV5-1, the J call TRBJ2-7; 14 bases agree with TRBD2. Germline assignment: CDR1 SGHRS and CDR2 YFSETQ. The CDR3 is 15 residues long. V shed 4 bases and J 5 bases; nucleotides not matched to a gene: 5. The CDR3 here is CASSLRLAGGHEQYF. The CDR3 DNA follows: TGCGCCAGCAGCCTCCGACTAGCGGGAGGGCACGAGCAGTACTTC.

The CDR3 loop reads CSARPGTGGFEQYF. Here the CDR3 DNA reads TGCAGTGCTAGGCCCGGGACAGGGGGGTTCGAGCAGTACTTC. The chain has TRBV20-1 and TRBJ2-7, with 11 bases identical to TRBD1. With V trimmed by 3 bases and J by 6 bases, 7 bases remained unmatched. The CDR3 is made up of 14 amino acids. The V gene's germline CDR1 is DFQATT and CDR2 SNEGSKA (reference sequence).